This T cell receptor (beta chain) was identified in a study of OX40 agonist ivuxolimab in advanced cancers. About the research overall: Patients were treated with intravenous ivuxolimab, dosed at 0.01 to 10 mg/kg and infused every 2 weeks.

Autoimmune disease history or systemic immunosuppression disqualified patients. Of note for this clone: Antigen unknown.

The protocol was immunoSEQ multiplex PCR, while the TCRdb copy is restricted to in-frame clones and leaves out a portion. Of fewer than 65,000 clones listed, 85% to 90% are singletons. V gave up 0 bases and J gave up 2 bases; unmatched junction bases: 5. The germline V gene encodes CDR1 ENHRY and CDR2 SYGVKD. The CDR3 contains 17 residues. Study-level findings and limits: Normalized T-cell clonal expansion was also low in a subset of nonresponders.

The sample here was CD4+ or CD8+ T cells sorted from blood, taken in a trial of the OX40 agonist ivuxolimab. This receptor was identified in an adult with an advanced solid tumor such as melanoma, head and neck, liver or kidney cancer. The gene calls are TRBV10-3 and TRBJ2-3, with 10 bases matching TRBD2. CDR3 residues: CAISESVAGGLTDTQYF. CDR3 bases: TGTGCCATCAGTGAGTCGGTAGCGGGGGGACTCACAGATACGCAGTATTTT.